One T cell receptor (beta chain) is described in this entry. The source of the sample is a study of cytomegalovirus exposure and HLA in healthy donors. With V trimmed by 6 bases and J by 3 bases, 12 bases remained unmatched. The V gene's germline CDR1 is MDHEN and CDR2 SYDVKM. The CDR3 length is 16 residues. The PCR ran on 60 Vbeta and 13 Jbeta primers. Assay used: immunoSEQ multiplex PCR; TCRdb lists only in-frame clones, some missing. Of about 120,000 clones detected, around 60% appear once; the ten largest clones hold roughly 9.8%. The clonotype was recovered from a woman between 35 and 50 years old in good health and CMV-seropositive. Material for sequencing was PBMCs. J is TRBJ2-7 and V is TRBV28; TRBD1 matches 9 bases. The CDR3 nucleotides are TGTGCCAGCAGGGGACTGTGGACAGGGGTTGGCTACGAGCAGTACTTC. Its protein product is CASRGLWTGVGYEQYF.